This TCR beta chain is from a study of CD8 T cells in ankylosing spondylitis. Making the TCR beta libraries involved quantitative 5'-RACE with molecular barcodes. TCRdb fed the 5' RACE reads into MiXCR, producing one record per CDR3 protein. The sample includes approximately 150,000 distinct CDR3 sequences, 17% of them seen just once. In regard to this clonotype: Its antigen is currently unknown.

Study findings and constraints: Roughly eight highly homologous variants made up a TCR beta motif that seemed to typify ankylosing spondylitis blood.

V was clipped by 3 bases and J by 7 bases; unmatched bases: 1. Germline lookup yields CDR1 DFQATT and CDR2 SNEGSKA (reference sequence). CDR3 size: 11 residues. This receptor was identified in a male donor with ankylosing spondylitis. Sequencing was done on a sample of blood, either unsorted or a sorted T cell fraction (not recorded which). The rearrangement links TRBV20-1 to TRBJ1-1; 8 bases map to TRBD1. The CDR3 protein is CSASGQGEAFF. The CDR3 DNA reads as TGCAGTGCTAGCGGACAGGGTGAAGCTTTCTTT.